Listed below are T cell receptor beta chains from one sample, sequenced in a study of T cells after yellow fever vaccination. From the 5' RACE reads, TCRdb called clonotypes with MiXCR, one entry per CDR3 protein. This sample yields 600,000 to 750,000 distinct CDR3 sequences, of which over 9% are seen a single time; about 15% belongs to the top ten. This material consisted of PBMCs, taken on the day of the yellow fever booster vaccination. The receptor source for this set is a man aged 25-40 years who received the YFV17D yellow fever vaccine. Each CDR3 is given with its conserved first and last residue. A D gene is named only where the DNA matches it firmly. The size field is filled for only some rows; it gives once, few, many or a size class.

>TRBV6-2/TRBV6-3|-|TRBJ1-1|-|15
TGTGCCAGCAGCCCCGTAGGGACGGCGAACACTGAAGCTTTCTTT
CASSPVGTANTEAFF
>TRBV7-2|many|TRBJ1-6|-|14
TGTGCCAGCAGCGAGAGGATCGATAATTCACCCCTCCACTTT
CASSERIDNSPLHF
>TRBV3-1|few|TRBJ2-7|-|15
TGTGCCAGCAGCCAAGATAGGTACCTACGGCACGAGCAGTACTTC
CASSQDRYLRHEQYF
>TRBV5-6|-|TRBJ1-2|-|14
TGTGCCAGCAGCTTCAGGGTTACCCTTGAGGGCTACACCTTC
CASSFRVTLEGYTF
>TRBV7-2|-|TRBJ2-3|-|13
TGTGCCAGCAGCCCTCCAGCGAGAGATACGCAGTATTTT
CASSPPARDTQYF
>TRBV7-9|many|TRBJ2-7|-|12
TGTGCCAGCGGGGGTCGTACCTACGAGCAGTACTTC
CASGGRTYEQYF
>TRBV20-1|-|TRBJ1-6|TRBD1|13
TGCAGTGCTAGGGGGACAGAGAATTCACCCCTCCACTTT
CSARGTENSPLHF
>TRBV7-2|-|TRBJ1-1|-|16
TGTGCCAGCAGCGCCCGGGGGGGGGCTTTGGGGACTGAAGCTTTCTTT
CASSARGGALGTEAFF
>TRBV6-1|few|TRBJ2-5|TRBD2|14
TGTGCCAGCAGTCCTGGGACTAGCGTTGGGACCCAGTACTTC
CASSPGTSVGTQYF
>TRBV6-1|few|TRBJ2-1|-|18
TGTGCCAGCAGTGCCCAACCCCCAGGGTATGTTCCCTACAATGAGCAGTTCTTC
CASSAQPPGYVPYNEQFF
>TRBV30|-|TRBJ2-5|TRBD1|14
TGTGCCTGGAGCTCAGGGGGTGTCCAGGAGACCCAGTACTTC
CAWSSGGVQETQYF
>TRBV19|-|TRBJ2-1|TRBD2|14
TGTGCCAGTAGTATCTGGCGGGGGTACAATGAGCAGTTCTTC
CASSIWRGYNEQFF
>TRBV9|-|TRBJ2-1|-|14
TGTGCCAGCAGCGTAGCCAATCTCTACAATGAGCAGTTCTTC
CASSVANLYNEQFF
>TRBV25-1|-|TRBJ2-4|-|16
TGTGCCAGCAGTTTATGGGGGGAAGTGGCCAAAAACATTCAGTACTTC
CASSLWGEVAKNIQYF
>TRBV7-2|-|TRBJ1-2|-|14
TGTGCCAGCAGCCAAAGGGACGTGAACTATGGCTACACCTTC
CASSQRDVNYGYTF
>TRBV29-1|many|TRBJ2-1|-|12
TGCAGCTCAGGACAGAACTACAATGAGCAGTTCTTC
CSSGQNYNEQFF
>TRBV12-5|few|TRBJ2-1|-|13
TGTGCTAGTGGTTTGACAGGGTTCAATGAGCAGTTCTTC
CASGLTGFNEQFF
>TRBV10-1|-|TRBJ2-7|TRBD2|15
TGCGCCAGCAGTGAGGGTAGCGGGAGAAGATACGAGCAGTACTTC
CASSEGSGRRYEQYF
>TRBV27|-|TRBJ2-1|TRBD2|16
TGTGCCAGCAGTCCCCAGACTAGCGGGACATACAATGAGCAGTTCTTC
CASSPQTSGTYNEQFF
>TRBV6-1|few|TRBJ2-6|-|15
TGTGCCAGCAGACGGACAGCCCCTGGGGCCAACGTCCTGACTTTC
CASRRTAPGANVLTF
>TRBV19|-|TRBJ1-5|TRBD1|14
TGTGCCAGTAGTACGGACAGGGTAAATCAGCCCCAGCATTTT
CASSTDRVNQPQHF
>TRBV7-9|-|TRBJ2-1|-|15
TGTGCCAGCAGCTTGGGACCCCCTCTCTACAATGAGCAGTTCTTC
CASSLGPPLYNEQFF
>TRBV9|-|TRBJ2-5|-|14
TGTGCCAGCAGCGTAGCCGCCAGGGGAGAGACCCAGTACTTC
CASSVAARGETQYF
>TRBV3-1|many|TRBJ2-7|-|13
TGTGCCAGCAGCCAAGGGGGTAGCATGGGCGTGTACTTC
CASSQGGSMGVYF
>TRBV7-6|-|TRBJ2-1|TRBD2|15
TGTGCCAGCAGCTCAGCGGGAGGCCTTTACAATGAGCAGTTCTTC
CASSSAGGLYNEQFF
>TRBV27|-|TRBJ1-1|-|11
TGTGCCAGCAAAAATGGCGGTGAAGCTTTCTTT
CASKNGGEAFF
>TRBV29-1|few|TRBJ2-7|-|11
TGCAGCGGAGGGGGGGCCTACGAGCAGTACTTC
CSGGGAYEQYF
>TRBV5-1|few|TRBJ2-7|-|11
TGCGCCAGCAGCTTTCTAGGCGAGCAGTACTTC
CASSFLGEQYF
>TRBV5-1|few|TRBJ2-1|TRBD2|15
TGCGCCAGCAGCTGGGGACTAGCGGACAACAATGAGCAGTTCTTC
CASSWGLADNNEQFF
>TRBV3-1|many|TRBJ2-7|-|15
TGTGCCAGCAGCCAAGAAGACGAAACCCTCTACGAGCAGTACTTC
CASSQEDETLYEQYF
>TRBV16|many|TRBJ2-3|-|13
TGTGCCAGCAGTATGACCTACACAGATACGCAGTATTTT
CASSMTYTDTQYF
>TRBV5-4|-|TRBJ2-1|TRBD2|13
TGTGCCAGCAGCTTGCGGGAGGGGGATGAGCAGTTCTTC
CASSLREGDEQFF
>TRBV6-1|few|TRBJ1-2|-|16
TGTGCCAGCTTTCCGGCAGGGAAGTATGGAGTCTATGGCTACACCTTC
CASFPAGKYGVYGYTF
>TRBV6-2/TRBV6-3|-|TRBJ2-7|-|15
TGTGCCAGCAGTTACGGCGTCATTAGCTCCTACGAGCAGTACTTC
CASSYGVISSYEQYF
>TRBV5-4|-|TRBJ1-1|-|14
TGTGCCAGCAGCCTGGGGGCGGAGAACACTGAAGCTTTCTTT
CASSLGAENTEAFF
>TRBV20-1|-|TRBJ1-5|-|16
TGCAGTGCTAGAGATCTCCGGCTATCCAATCATCAGCCCCAGCATTTT
CSARDLRLSNHQPQHF
>TRBV6-1|few|TRBJ2-5|TRBD2|13
TGTGCCAGCCGGCGGGAGGTTCGAGAGACCCAGTACTTC
CASRREVRETQYF
>TRBV6-1|few|TRBJ2-3|-|14
TGTGCCAGCAGCTTCCGGGGGGCAGCAGATACGCAGTATTTT
CASSFRGAADTQYF
>TRBV6-2/TRBV6-3|few|TRBJ2-5|TRBD2|14
TGTGCCAGCAGTTCCATCTCTAGCGGAGAGACCCAGTACTTC
CASSSISSGETQYF
>TRBV20-1|-|TRBJ2-1|-|13
TGCAGTGCTAGAGGGGATTCCTACAATGAGCAGTTCTTC
CSARGDSYNEQFF
>TRBV7-2|-|TRBJ2-1|TRBD2|17
TGTGCCAGCAGCTTAGCCGGTCTAGCGGGAGGGATTGGTGAGCAGTTCTTC
CASSLAGLAGGIGEQFF
>TRBV11-3|once|TRBJ2-1|-|23
TGTGCCAGCAGCTTAGAGCGCGGGAGACAGGTCGGTTCGCGTCCAGTCTCCTACAATGAGCAGTTCTTC
CASSLERGRQVGSRPVSYNEQFF
>TRBV6-1|few|TRBJ1-6|-|16
TGTGCCACCTGGGTGCCAGGACATAAGACGGATTCACCCCTCCACTTT
CATWVPGHKTDSPLHF
>TRBV6-1|few|TRBJ2-7|-|14
TGTGCCAGCACACGGGGGATAAGCTCCTACGAGCAGTACTTC
CASTRGISSYEQYF
>TRBV18|many|TRBJ2-5|TRBD1|16
TGTGCCAGCTCACCTTGGACAGGGGGCTCGGTGGAGACCCAGTACTTC
CASSPWTGGSVETQYF
>TRBV3-1|many|TRBJ2-7|-|15
TGTGCCAGCAGCCAAGGGGACGGGCGCTCCTACGAGCAGTACTTC
CASSQGDGRSYEQYF
>TRBV27|few|TRBJ2-7|-|15
TGTGCCAGCAGTTTGAGGGGCCCCAACGCCTACGAGCAGTACTTC
CASSLRGPNAYEQYF
>TRBV6-2/TRBV6-3|-|TRBJ2-5|TRBD2|15
TGTGCCAGCAGTTACGGAGGCGGGAGGGCGCAGACCCAGTACTTC
CASSYGGGRAQTQYF
>TRBV29-1|few|TRBJ1-4|-|12
TGCAGCGTTAAGTCGGGGGATGAAAAACTGTTTTTT
CSVKSGDEKLFF
>TRBV4-2|-|TRBJ1-2|TRBD1|14
TGTGCCAGCAGCCAGGTCGACAGGGGGAATGGCTACACCTTC
CASSQVDRGNGYTF